The clone carrying this T cell receptor (beta chain) turned up a few times. Its antigen is not known. The primer mix had 60 Vbeta and 13 Jbeta primers. The table came from immunoSEQ multiplex PCR; TCRdb's copy has only in-frame clones and leaves some out. The sample shows some 150,000 clones, just under 80% of them seen only once. This sample was included in a study of cytomegalovirus exposure and HLA in healthy donors. As for the study in general: Previous work identified 90 million to 130 million unique TCR beta sequences from roughly 180 million T cells.

Points from the study as a whole: In a later analysis, TCR beta V- and J-gene trimming was associated with a missense DCLRE1C variant. In a later analysis, donors in an Asian-associated ancestry cluster reportedly had fewer N-insertions in productive TCRs than the cohort mean.

In germline, CDR1 is MRHNA, CDR2 SNTAGT. The V end lost 0 bases, the J end lost 0 bases, and 8 bases lay between the germline ends. The CDR3 totals 15 residues. This receptor was identified in a male donor in good health and CMV-seronegative. This chain uses TRBV6-4 with TRBJ1-1, with D unclear. The sequencing sample was made of PBMCs. As DNA, the CDR3 is TGTGCCAGCAGTGACTCCGGGGTGATGAACACTGAAGCTTTCTTT. Amino acid sequence: CASSDSGVMNTEAFF.